This T cell receptor beta chain is from a study of neoadjuvant nivolumab and ipilimumab in lung cancer. Study-wide results and limits: TCR richness and clonality were higher in tumors than adjacent uninvolved lung. TCR sequencing covered a small number of samples.

To note about this clone: The antigen is not known.

Assay: immunoSEQ multiplex PCR; the TCRdb copy retains only in-frame clones and omits some. The repertoire holds tens of thousands of clones, with roughly 90% as singletons. This clonotype originated in an adult with non-small cell lung cancer. The sample in question was peripheral blood, obtained after neoadjuvant nivolumab, alone or with ipilimumab, at or shortly before surgery.

For the CDR3, the DNA is TGCGCCAGCAGCTCAAGGGGGCAGGGCGGGGAGCTGTTTTTT. This gives the protein CASSSRGQGGELFF. This chain uses TRBV5-1 with TRBJ2-2, with 7 bases that match TRBD1. The germline CDR1 and CDR2 sequences are SGHRS and YFSETQ. V gave up 3 bases and J gave up 7 bases; unmatched junction bases: 6. This CDR3 has 14 residues.